Each of the 19 T cell receptor beta chains below was sequenced from the same sample in a study of neurological immune-mediated disorders. TCRdb independently ran MiXCR on the 5' RACE reads; one entry per CDR3 protein. Among 50,000 to 55,000 distinct CDR3 sequences listed, around 4% were seen once. The sequenced sample consisted of PBMCs. The receptors come from a man between 60 and 75 years old with multiple sclerosis.

This clonotype was observed a handful of times. This chain links TRBV6-1 with TRBJ2-5; D gene ambiguous. Trimming removed 8 bases from V and 5 bases from J, with 9 bases in between. Germline loops: CDR1 MNHNS, CDR2 SASEGT. The CDR3 runs to 11 residues. This CDR3 is CASLYGETQYF. In DNA form, the CDR3 reads TGTGCCAGCCTCTATGGGGAGACCCAGTACTTC.

This clonotype appeared many times. The J gene is TRBJ2-7, the V gene TRBV11-2; 14 positions match TRBD2. With 7 bases clipped from V and 8 bases from J, the junction kept 10 bases outside the gene matches. The V gene's germline CDR1 is SGHAT and CDR2 FQNNGV. This CDR3 contains 15 residues. Here the CDR3 reads CASTLMGLAGAKQYF. CDR3 in DNA: TGTGCCAGCACCCTTATGGGACTAGCGGGAGCTAAGCAGTACTTC.

This clonotype has ten or more counts. The genes are TRBV6-1 and TRBJ1-1; no clear D. The V gene's germline CDR1 is MNHNS and CDR2 SASEGT. CDR3 size: 13 residues. V dropped 1 base and J dropped 4 bases, with 7 bases sitting between them. The CDR3 spells CASSEGWGTEAFF. The CDR3, as DNA: TGTGCCAGCAGTGAAGGATGGGGCACTGAAGCTTTCTTT.

This clonotype occurred many times. The rearrangement joins TRBV7-9 to TRBJ2-7; TRBD2 aligns across 9 bases. The CDR3 runs 13 residues. CDR1 SEHNR and CDR2 FQNEAQ come from the germline V gene (reference sequence). The junction had 2 bases not matched to a gene; V was cut back by 6 bases and J by 2 bases. The CDR3 sequence is CASRVAGAYEQYF. Here the CDR3 DNA reads TGTGCCAGCAGGGTAGCGGGAGCCTACGAGCAGTACTTC.

This clonotype has a count of ten or more. An end of the junction differs from the germline gene, which may be a read error. The gene calls are TRBV14 and TRBJ1-3; no firm D call. The CDR3 sequence is 12 residues long. Germline CDR1 and CDR2: SGHDN and FVKESK. CDR3 in DNA: TGTGCCAGCAGCCAAGGGGAGGCGGAGAGACATTTT. It is translated as CASSQGEAERHF.

This clonotype appeared many times. This sequence joins TRBV20-1 and TRBJ2-4; perhaps TRBD2 as D (5 bases). This CDR3 contains 15 residues. The germline gives CDR1 DFQATT, CDR2 SNEGSKA (reference sequence). The CDR3 nucleotides read TGCAGCCGACGCAAGCAGGCTGGGAGTAGGAACATTCAGTACTTC. Its translation: CSRRKQAGSRNIQYF.

This clonotype qualifies as medium-sized. This sequence joins TRBV12-3 or TRBV12-4 and TRBJ2-3; D possibly uses TRBD1 or TRBD2 (5 bases each). The CDR3 runs to 13 residues. V was trimmed by 3 bases and J by 2 bases, leaving 6 bases between them. In nucleotides, the CDR3 is TGTGCCAGCAGTTTGGGGGTCACAGATACGCAGTATTTT. Translating gives CASSLGVTDTQYF.

This clonotype was detected many times. The chain employs TRBV5-1 and TRBJ2-7, with a possible D match to TRBD2 (6 bases). This CDR3 is 16 amino acids long. Germline V lookup: CDR1 SGHRS, CDR2 YFSETQ. Trimming stripped 0 bases from V and 0 bases from J, with 13 bases between. The CDR3 spells CASSLDSGGSSYEQYF. The CDR3 DNA reads TGCGCCAGCAGCTTGGATAGCGGAGGGAGCTCCTACGAGCAGTACTTC.

This clonotype was seen a few times. The chain links TRBV5-1 to TRBJ2-7; the D is unclear. The germline V gene has CDR1 SGHRS and CDR2 YFSETQ. The CDR3 sequence is 14 residues long. The V end lost 0 bases, the J end lost 3 bases, and 10 bases lay between the germline ends. CDR3 nucleotide sequence: TGCGCCAGCAGCTTGGGTGTCTCCATCTACGAGCAGTACTTC. The encoded protein is CASSLGVSIYEQYF.

This chain connects TRBV14 to TRBJ2-3; TRBD2 is a possible D gene (5 bases). This CDR3 region has 15 residues. Germline CDR1 is SGHDN and CDR2 is FVKESK. The ends were cut back, 2 bases at V and 4 bases at J, with 13 bases in the middle. The CDR3 sequence: CASSQRTPRADTQYF. CDR3 nucleotides: TGTGCCAGCAGCCAAAGGACTCCTCGGGCAGATACGCAGTATTTT.

This clonotype was observed a few times. The chain couples TRBV3-1 to TRBJ2-2; 7 bases align to TRBD1. The CDR3 covers 15 residues. CDR1 and CDR2 (germline): LGHDT, YNNKEL (reference sequence). V shed 1 base and J 4 bases; nucleotides not matched to a gene: 3. The CDR3: CASSQGGTVTGELFF. The CDR3 DNA is TGTGCCAGCAGCCAAGGGGGGACAGTCACCGGGGAGCTGTTTTTT.

This clonotype was counted many times. CDR3 region: CASSQDQGSGEQFF. In DNA form, the CDR3 reads TGTGCCAGCAGCCAAGATCAGGGAAGCGGTGAGCAGTTCTTC. The chain couples TRBV3-1 to TRBJ2-1; the D call may be TRBD1 or TRBD2 (5 bases each). Germline CDR1 reads LGHDT; CDR2 reads YNNKEL (reference sequence). The CDR3 has 14 amino acids. V shed 0 bases and J shed 9 bases, with 12 bases lying between them.

The rearrangement joins TRBV5-1 to TRBJ2-3; a weak D match, TRBD2 (7 bases). Trimming cost V 4 bases and J 5 bases, with 17 bases left between them. The CDR3 is made up of 15 amino acids. The germline V gene encodes CDR1 SGHRS and CDR2 YFSETQ. Here the CDR3 reads CASSILGGGQDTQYF. CDR3 nucleotides: TGCGCCAGCAGCATACTTGGGGGGGGCCAAGATACGCAGTATTTT. Filled out from reference TRBV5-1 and TRBJ2-3, the complete variable domain reads KAGVTQTPRYLIKTRGQQVTLSCSPISGHRSVSWYQQTPGQGLQFLFEYFSETQRNKGNFPGRFSGRQFSNSRSEMNVSTLELGDSALYLCASSILGGGQDTQYFGPGTRLTVL.

The CDR3 spells CSAGGAAGTSDEQYF. The DNA for the CDR3 is TGCAGTGCTGGGGGGGCGGCCGGGACTAGCGACGAGCAGTACTTC. The chain employs TRBV20-1 and TRBJ2-7, with 10 positions matching TRBD2. Germline CDR1 DFQATT, CDR2 SNEGSKA (reference sequence). The CDR3 extends over 15 amino acids. V lost 5 bases to trimming and J lost 5 bases; unmatched junction nucleotides: 12.

In its sample, this clonotype was seen many times. This rearrangement joins TRBV5-1 to TRBJ2-1; D possibly corresponds to TRBD2 (5 bases). Trimming stripped 4 bases from V and 7 bases from J, with 15 bases between. Germline V lookup: CDR1 SGHRS, CDR2 YFSETQ. This CDR3 contains 14 residues. The CDR3 reads CASSGGLPGNEQFF. The CDR3 nucleotides read TGCGCCAGCAGCGGCGGGCTTCCAGGAAATGAGCAGTTCTTC. Combining the CDR3 with reference TRBV5-1 and TRBJ2-1 gives the whole variable domain KAGVTQTPRYLIKTRGQQVTLSCSPISGHRSVSWYQQTPGQGLQFLFEYFSETQRNKGNFPGRFSGRQFSNSRSEMNVSTLELGDSALYLCASSGGLPGNEQFFGPGTRLTVL.

This clonotype has ten or more counts. The V gene is TRBV10-3, the J gene TRBJ2-7; TRBD2 matches at 8 bases. V was clipped by 6 bases and J by 3 bases; unmatched bases: 7. Germline CDR1 ENHRY, CDR2 SYGVKD. The CDR3 totals 14 residues. The CDR3 bases are TGTGCCATCAGCGAGGGGCGGGAGGACTACGAGCAGTACTTC. Amino acid sequence: CAISEGREDYEQYF.

This clonotype was observed many times. This sequence joins TRBV5-1 and TRBJ2-6, with D tentatively TRBD1 or TRBD2 (5 bases each). Germline values: CDR1 SGHRS, CDR2 YFSETQ. V lost 7 bases and J 0 bases, leaving 8 bases between the germline ends. The CDR3 is 14 residues long. CDR3: CASGTASGANVLTF. CDR3 in DNA: TGCGCCAGCGGGACGGCCTCTGGGGCCAACGTCCTGACTTTC. The full variable domain, with the rest looked up from reference TRBV5-1 and TRBJ2-6, is KAGVTQTPRYLIKTRGQQVTLSCSPISGHRSVSWYQQTPGQGLQFLFEYFSETQRNKGNFPGRFSGRQFSNSRSEMNVSTLELGDSALYLCASGTASGANVLTFGAGSRLTVL.

At least ten counts were recorded for this clonotype. The CDR3 nucleotides are TGTGCCAGCTCACCACCGGGACGTACGAACACCGGGGAGCTGTTTTTT. Protein product: CASSPPGRTNTGELFF. The V call is TRBV18, the J call TRBJ2-2, with D possibly being TRBD1 or TRBD2 (5 bases each). The ends were cut back, 0 bases at V and 0 bases at J, with 8 bases in the middle. The CDR3 spans 16 residues. CDR1 is KGHSH, CDR2 LQKENI, per germline. Looking up the rest from reference TRBV18 and TRBJ2-2 gives the full variable domain: NAGVMQNPRHLVRRRGQEARLRCSPMKGHSHVYWYRQLPEEGLKFMVYLQKENIIDESGMPKERFSAEFPKEGPSILRIQQVVRGDSAAYFCASSPPGRTNTGELFFGEGSRLTVL.

There are many counts of this clonotype. V gene TRBV5-1 combines with J gene TRBJ1-2; 7 bases line up with TRBD1. This CDR3 has 17 residues. From germline, CDR1 is SGHRS and CDR2 YFSETQ. Losses at the gene ends were 1 base for V and 8 bases for J; bases not matched to a gene: 17. CDR3 amino acids: CASSLTSGTVSIRGYTF. The CDR3 DNA is TGCGCCAGCAGCTTGACTTCGGGGACAGTATCTATTCGCGGCTACACCTTC.